A single sample gave rise to the 15 T cell receptor beta chains below, sequenced in a study of PD-1 blockade in classical Hodgkin lymphoma (TCRdb year 2020). Library prep was done by the immunoSEQ multiplex PCR assay. The source is immuneACCESS, and TCRdb retained only in-frame sequences with V and J called. Part of the clones is not carried over; for the studies checked, unresolved V genes explain less than half of this, and the remainder is unexplained. This sample is represented by just under 45,000 clones; around 72% of them were singletons. Approximately 2.9% of the sample goes to the ten largest clones. In the paper's terms, the time point label means: cycle 2 day 1 (C2D1) of nivolumab. Every trial patient had relapsed following autologous stem cell transplantation, and prior brentuximab vedotin exposure was what differed among cohorts A, B and C. The sample consisted of peripheral blood mononuclear cells (PBMCs), taken before the second cycle of nivolumab. The receptors derive from a human donor with classical Hodgkin lymphoma.

The CDR3: CAWSWASGPKETQYF. The CDR3 DNA reads as TGTGCCTGGAGTTGGGCTAGCGGGCCAAAAGAGACCCAGTACTTC. V and J are TRBV30 and TRBJ2-5; the match to TRBD2 covers 8 bases. The CDR3 totals 15 residues. Trimming at V came to 2 bases and at J to 3 bases, leaving 8 bases not matched to a gene. Germline CDR1 is GTSNPN and CDR2 is SVGIG (reference sequence).

V and J are TRBV7-9 and TRBJ1-1; tentative D call: TRBD1 (5 bases). The germline V gene encodes CDR1 SEHNR and CDR2 FQNEAQ (reference sequence). This CDR3 has 15 amino acids. Trimming pared 4 bases from V and 4 bases from J, leaving 16 bases between. DNA for the CDR3: TGTGCCAGCAGCTCCCAATCAGGGTTTTTCACTGAAGCTTTCTTT. The encoded protein is CASSSQSGFFTEAFF. Full variable domain (rest looked up from reference TRBV7-9 and TRBJ1-1): DTGVSQNPRHKITKRGQNVTFRCDPISEHNRLYWYRQTLGQGPEFLTYFQNEAQLEKSRLLSDRFSAERPKGSFSTLEIQRTEQGDSAMYLCASSSQSGFFTEAFFGQGTRLTVV.

The chain joins TRBV30 to TRBJ1-5, with D possibly matching TRBD1 (5 bases). The germline gives CDR1 GTSNPN, CDR2 SVGIG (reference sequence). Deletions cut 0 bases from V and 4 bases from J, with 10 bases between. The CDR3 is made up of 14 amino acids. CDR3 residues: CAWSVTGLNQPQHF. CDR3 nucleotides: TGTGCCTGGAGTGTAACGGGGCTTAATCAGCCCCAGCATTTT. Full variable domain (rest looked up from reference TRBV30 and TRBJ1-5): SQTIHQWPATLVQPVGSPLSLECTVEGTSNPNLYWYRQAAGRGLQLLFYSVGIGQISSEVPQNLSASRPQDRQFILSSKKLLLSDSGFYLCAWSVTGLNQPQHFGDGTRLSIL.

Here the CDR3 DNA reads TGTGCCAGCAGCTCAGCGGCACAGGGGTTTGGAAACACCATATATTTT. Translated: CASSSAAQGFGNTIYF. The rearrangement links TRBV7-3 to TRBJ1-3; the match to TRBD1 covers 7 bases. V dropped 4 bases and J dropped 3; count of bases not matched to a gene: 9. Germline-derived CDR1 and CDR2 are SGHTA and FQGTGA. The CDR3 runs to 16 residues.

V is TRBV6-1 and J is TRBJ1-4; D might be TRBD1 (6 bases). V dropped 5 bases and J dropped 15 bases, with 13 bases sitting between them. CDR1 is MNHNS, CDR2 SASEGT, per germline. The CDR3 has 11 residues. The CDR3 here is CASSWGPRMFF. The CDR3 DNA reads TGTGCCAGCAGTTGGGGGCCCAGGATGTTTTTT.

The chain joins TRBV30 to TRBJ1-3; D is unresolved. This CDR3 contains 13 residues. The germline V gene has CDR1 GTSNPN and CDR2 SVGIG (reference sequence). V was cut by 2 bases and J by 2 bases, with 7 bases left in between. The CDR3 coding sequence is TGTGCCTGGAGTCTGGGTACTGGAAACACCATATATTTT. Translating it yields CAWSLGTGNTIYF.

This clone was seen a few times. The chain is built from TRBV10-3 and TRBJ2-3, with 11 nucleotides matching TRBD2. CDR3 size: 15 residues. From germline, CDR1 is ENHRY and CDR2 SYGVKD. With 3 bases clipped from V and 6 bases from J, the junction kept 5 bases outside the gene matches. CDR3: CAISDTSGGPDTQYF. The CDR3 nucleotides are TGTGCCATCAGTGACACTAGCGGGGGCCCTGATACGCAGTATTTT.

The chain joins TRBV7-3 to TRBJ1-2; D not certain. Germline lookup yields CDR1 SGHTA and CDR2 FQGTGA. The CDR3 runs 13 residues. Trimming left V 2 bases short and J 6 bases short, with 10 bases between. The CDR3 here is CASSLGPGDGYTF. Written as DNA, the CDR3 is TGTGCCAGCAGCTTAGGCCCGGGCGATGGCTACACCTTC.

The J gene is TRBJ2-2, the V gene TRBV30, with D unclear. The V end lost 3 bases, the J end lost 1 base, and 6 bases lay between the germline ends. CDR3 size: 13 residues. From germline, CDR1 is GTSNPN and CDR2 SVGIG (reference sequence). The CDR3 nucleotides read TGTGCCTGGAGAGATTTGAACACCGGGGAGCTGTTTTTT. It encodes CAWRDLNTGELFF.

The J gene is TRBJ1-6, the V gene TRBV4-3, with D hard to call. The CDR3 loop spans 13 amino acids. V dropped 1 base and J dropped 8 bases, with 6 bases sitting between them. Per the germline V gene, CDR1 is LGHNA and CDR2 is YSLEER. This CDR3 reads CASSQVRDSPLHF. Written as DNA, the CDR3 is TGCGCCAGCAGCCAAGTAAGGGATTCACCCCTCCACTTT.

The gene calls are TRBV27 and TRBJ2-2; no clear D. CDR1 is MNHEY, CDR2 SMNVEV, per germline (reference sequence). The CDR3 runs 15 residues. V was shortened by 2 bases and J by 1 base, with 8 bases between the two germline ends. CDR3 protein: CASSLTQLNTGELFF. The CDR3 DNA is TGTGCCAGCAGTTTAACACAGTTGAACACCGGGGAGCTGTTTTTT.

This sequence joins TRBV6-5 and TRBJ2-1, with 7 bases aligning to TRBD1. CDR1 is MNHEY, CDR2 SVGAGI, per germline. Trimming at V came to 0 bases and at J to 8 bases, leaving 4 bases not matched to a gene. This CDR3 has 14 residues. The CDR3 sequence: CASSYSITGDEQFF. CDR3 bases: TGTGCCAGCAGTTACTCGATTACAGGGGATGAGCAGTTCTTC.

The chain is built from TRBV30 and TRBJ1-2; D call uncertain. Trimming took off 3 bases at V and 4 bases at J, with 18 bases between the two ends. There are 15 residues in the CDR3. Looked up from germline, CDR1 is GTSNPN and CDR2 is SVGIG (reference sequence). CDR3: CAWSVDGSLIYGYTF. The CDR3 nucleotides read TGTGCCTGGAGCGTCGACGGTTCCTTAATCTATGGCTACACCTTC.

The table lists this clone with a few counts. V is TRBV29-1 and J is TRBJ1-1; a possible D gene is TRBD1 (5 bases). CDR1 is SQVTM and CDR2 is ANQGSEA in the germline V gene. Trimming stripped 4 bases from V and 1 base from J, with 13 bases between. This CDR3 is built from 14 residues. CDR3 sequence reads: CSVGQGNANTEAFF. CDR3 nucleotide sequence: TGCAGCGTTGGGCAGGGTAACGCGAACACTGAAGCTTTCTTT. The complete variable domain, with remaining parts taken from reference TRBV29-1 and TRBJ1-1, reads SAVISQKPSRDICQRGTSLTIQCQVDSQVTMMFWYRQQPGQSLTLIATANQGSEATYESGFVIDKFPISRPNLTFSTLTVSNMSPEDSSIYLCSVGQGNANTEAFFGQGTRLTVV.

Within the sample, this clone is medium-sized. This chain links TRBV6-5 with TRBJ1-1; maybe TRBD1 (5 bases). Germline V lookup: CDR1 MNHEY, CDR2 SVGAGI. Deletions cut 2 bases from V and 4 bases from J, with 11 bases between. The CDR3 sequence is 14 residues long. The CDR3 loop is CASSYRGRGTEAFF. The DNA of the CDR3 is TGTGCCAGCAGTTACCGCGGGAGGGGCACTGAAGCTTTCTTT.